These 4 T cell receptor beta chains share one sample of origin, sequenced in a study of T cell responses to AZD1222 COVID-19 vaccine. The protocol was immunoSEQ multiplex PCR, while the TCRdb copy is restricted to in-frame clones and leaves out a portion. The sample has some 120,000 clones; 93% are singletons. Sequenced material: peripheral blood, taken on day 0 of AZD1222 vaccination. These receptors all come from an adult in good health.

This clone was picked up one time. V and J are TRBV30 and TRBJ1-5; 8 bases are a match to TRBD1. The CDR3 is 15 residues long. The junction had 9 bases not matched to a gene; V was cut back by 2 bases and J by 6 bases. In germline, CDR1 is GTSNPN, CDR2 SVGIG (reference sequence). This CDR3 is CAWSTWGQAIQPQHF. The CDR3 region has the DNA TGTGCCTGGAGTACCTGGGGACAGGCTATTCAGCCCCAGCATTTT.

The CDR3 DNA is TGTGCCTGGCACTCCGGGACAGGGGGCGCAGATACGCAGTATTTT. Translation: CAWHSGTGGADTQYF. This chain links TRBV30 with TRBJ2-3, with 12 bases identical to TRBD1. V lost 5 bases and J lost 4; bases outside the gene matches: 7. In germline, CDR1 is GTSNPN, CDR2 SVGIG (reference sequence). CDR3 length: 15 amino acids.

The chain links TRBV9 to TRBJ1-4; 8 nucleotides match TRBD1. Trimming removed 2 bases from V and 5 bases from J; junction bases left unmatched: 5. The CDR3 is made up of 15 amino acids. The V gene's germline CDR1 is SGDLS and CDR2 YYNGEE. CDR3 coding DNA: TGTGCCAGCAGCGTTTCCGGGACAGGCAATGAAAAACTGTTTTTT. Translating it yields CASSVSGTGNEKLFF. The entire variable domain, with the rest obtained from reference TRBV9 and TRBJ1-4, is as follows: DSGVTQTPKHLITATGQRVTLRCSPRSGDLSVYWYQQSLDQGLQFLIQYYNGEERAKGNILERFSAQQFPDLHSELNLSSLELGDSALYFCASSVSGTGNEKLFFGSGTQLSVL.

The V and J genes are TRBV7-9 and TRBJ1-1; D gene uncertain. The germline CDR1 and CDR2 sequences are SEHNR and FQNEAQ (reference sequence). V was cut by 5 bases and J by 1 base, with 8 bases left in between. The CDR3 has 13 amino acids. The CDR3 here is CASSPSGNTEAFF. The DNA of the CDR3 is TGTGCCAGCAGCCCCAGCGGGAACACTGAAGCTTTCTTT.